This TCR beta chain emerged from a study of cytomegalovirus exposure and HLA in healthy donors. Findings and caveats of the study: A previous analysis found most TCR beta V segments productive roughly 87% or roughly 30% of the time. In a later analysis, TCR association rates varied by HLA locus: DRB1 most, HLA-C fewest. It was reportedly the case that the classifier diagnosed cytomegalovirus status with high specificity and sensitivity. Most CMV-associated TCR beta chains appeared HLA-restricted in a later analysis.

It was with 60 Vbeta and 13 Jbeta primers that the PCR ran. Method: immunoSEQ multiplex PCR; TCRdb's copy keeps in-frame clones and lacks some. Of 150,000 or so clones listed, roughly 78% are singletons. About this clone: No antigen is known for it.

Unmatched junction bases numbered 9, after V lost 4 bases and J lost 6 bases. This CDR3 spans 15 amino acids. In germline, CDR1 is SEHNR, CDR2 FQNEAQ (reference sequence). The chain combines TRBV7-9 with TRBJ2-1, with 7 bases lining up with TRBD1. The receptor comes from a man aged 18 to 29 in good health and CMV-seropositive. Specimen: PBMCs. In nucleotides, the CDR3 is TGTGCCAGCAGCTCCCGGGACAGTAACCCCAATGAGCAGTTCTTC. Its translation: CASSSRDSNPNEQFF.